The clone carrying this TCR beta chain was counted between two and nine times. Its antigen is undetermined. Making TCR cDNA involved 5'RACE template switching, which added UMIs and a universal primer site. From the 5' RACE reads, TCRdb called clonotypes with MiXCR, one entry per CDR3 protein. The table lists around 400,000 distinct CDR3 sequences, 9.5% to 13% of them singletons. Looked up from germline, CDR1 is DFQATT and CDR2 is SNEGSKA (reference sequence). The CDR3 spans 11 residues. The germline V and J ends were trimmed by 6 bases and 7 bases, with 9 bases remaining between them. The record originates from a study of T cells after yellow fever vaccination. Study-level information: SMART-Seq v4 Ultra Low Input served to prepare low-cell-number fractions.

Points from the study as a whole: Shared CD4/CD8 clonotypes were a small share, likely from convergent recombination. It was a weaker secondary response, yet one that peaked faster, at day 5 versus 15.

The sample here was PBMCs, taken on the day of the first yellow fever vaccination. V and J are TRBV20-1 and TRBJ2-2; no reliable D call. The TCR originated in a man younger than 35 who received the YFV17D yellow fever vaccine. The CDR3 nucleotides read TGCAGTGCCCCAAGTTTCGGGGAGCTGTTTTTT. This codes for CSAPSFGELFF.